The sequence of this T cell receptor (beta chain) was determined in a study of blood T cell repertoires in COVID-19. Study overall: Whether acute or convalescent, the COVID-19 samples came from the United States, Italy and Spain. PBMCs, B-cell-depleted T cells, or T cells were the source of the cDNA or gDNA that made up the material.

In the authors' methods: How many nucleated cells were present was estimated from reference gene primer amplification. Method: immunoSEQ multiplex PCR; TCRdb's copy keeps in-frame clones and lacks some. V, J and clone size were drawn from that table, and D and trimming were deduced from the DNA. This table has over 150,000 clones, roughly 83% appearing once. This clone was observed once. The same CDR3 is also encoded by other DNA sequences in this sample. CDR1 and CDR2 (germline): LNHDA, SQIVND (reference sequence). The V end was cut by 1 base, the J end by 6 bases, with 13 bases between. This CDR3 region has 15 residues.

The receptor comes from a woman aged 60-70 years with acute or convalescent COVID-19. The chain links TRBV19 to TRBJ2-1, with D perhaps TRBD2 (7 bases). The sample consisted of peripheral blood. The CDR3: CASSIGGGARNEQFF. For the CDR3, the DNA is TGTGCCAGTAGTATAGGAGGGGGGGCGCGCAATGAGCAGTTCTTC.